This is a list of T cell receptor beta chains from one sample in a study of T cells in Graves' hyperthyroidism and ophthalmopathy. TCRdb used MiXCR to reprocess the multiplex PCR reads, holding one entry per CDR3 protein. The top ten clones hold more than 25% of a sample with about 520,000 distinct CDR3 sequences, less than 25% of them seen once. Sequencing used blood. Receptors were obtained from a man between 18 and 35 years old with Graves' hyperthyroidism. CDR3s include the opening cysteine and the closing phenylalanine or tryptophan. D genes are given only for firm matches. The size of a clone is reported for some rows only, either as once, few or many, or as a class for expanded clones.

-	TRBJ2-5	many	TRBV24-1	TGTGCCACCAGTGACCCCGTTTCTAAGACCCAGTACTTC	CATSDPVSKTQYF
TRBD1	TRBJ2-7	few	TRBV20-1	TGCAGTGTCCTGGACAGGGCACTCGAGCAGTACTTC	CSVLDRALEQYF
-	TRBJ1-2	many	TRBV12-3/TRBV12-4	TGTGCCAGCAGCGGAGTCTTGGAGGTTCGGACTCTTGGCTACACCTTC	CASSGVLEVRTLGYTF
TRBD1	TRBJ2-7	-	TRBV20-1	TGCAGTGCTCCTACAGGGGTAGCCTACGAGCAGTACTTC	CSAPTGVAYEQYF
-	TRBJ2-5	many	TRBV10-3	TGTGCCATCAGTGACCGACAGCGCGGGGTAGAGACCCAGTACTTC	CAISDRQRGVETQYF
TRBD2	TRBJ2-7	-	TRBV19	TGTGCCAGTAAAGCGGGAGCGGGGGATAACTACGAGCAGTACTTC	CASKAGAGDNYEQYF
-	TRBJ2-5	many	TRBV6-1	TGTGCCAGCAGCGAGGCAGGGTCCCAAGAGACCCAGTACTTC	CASSEAGSQETQYF
-	TRBJ1-1	-	TRBV3-1	TGTGCCAGCAGCCAGTCCCGGGGCGGGACTGAAGCTTTCTTT	CASSQSRGGTEAFF
-	TRBJ2-7	many	TRBV11-2	TGTGCCAGCAGCTTAGACTACGGCGAGCAGTACTTC	CASSLDYGEQYF
-	TRBJ1-1	many	TRBV2	TGTGCCAGCAGCTTGTACAGGACTAACACTGAAGCTTTCTTT	CASSLYRTNTEAFF
-	TRBJ1-5	few	TRBV11-2	TGTGCCAGCAGCAAAGAAGGGTGGCGGGGCAATCAGCCCCAGCATTTT	CASSKEGWRGNQPQHF
-	TRBJ1-1	many	TRBV12-3/TRBV12-4	TGTGCCAGCAGTTTGATCCTGAACACTGAAGCTTTCTTT	CASSLILNTEAFF
-	TRBJ2-7	-	TRBV7-2	TGTGCCAGCAGCTTAGAGGGGTGGACCTACGAGCAGTACTTC	CASSLEGWTYEQYF
-	TRBJ2-2	-	TRBV28	TGTGCCAGCAGTTTAAAGCGGCAGGGGAACACCGGGGAGCTGTTTTTT	CASSLKRQGNTGELFF
TRBD1	TRBJ2-7	many	TRBV2	TGTGCCAGCAAGGCAGGGGGCCCGAACGAGCAGTACTTC	CASKAGGPNEQYF
-	TRBJ1-5	-	TRBV28	TGTGCCAGCAGTTTGGGTTTGGTCAATCAGCCCCAGCATTTT	CASSLGLVNQPQHF
-	TRBJ1-4	many	TRBV2	TGTGCCAGCAGGTTAGGTGAAAAACTGTTTTTT	CASRLGEKLFF
-	TRBJ1-6	few	TRBV6-5	TGTGCCAGCAGTTACTCCGGGATGTCTTTGGGTTCACCCCTCCACTTT	CASSYSGMSLGSPLHF
-	TRBJ1-1	-	TRBV2	TGTGCCAGCAGTGAGAATCCAGGGGATGCTGCTTTCTTT	CASSENPGDAAFF
TRBD1	TRBJ1-2	-	TRBV11-2	TGTGCCAGCAGCTTTGATCGGGGACAGGGGGATGGCTACACCTTC	CASSFDRGQGDGYTF
TRBD2	TRBJ2-5	many	TRBV25-1	TGTGCCAGCCGGATTAGCGGGGGAGGAGAGACCCAGTACTTC	CASRISGGGETQYF
-	TRBJ1-1	many	TRBV12-3/TRBV12-4	TGTGCCAGCAGTCCCGACAGCTGGAACACTGAAGCTTTCTTT	CASSPDSWNTEAFF
-	TRBJ1-5	-	TRBV20-1	TGCAGTGCTAGACCCACAGGACCGGATCAGCCCCAGCATTTT	CSARPTGPDQPQHF
TRBD1	TRBJ2-6	few	TRBV6-2/TRBV6-3	TGTGCCAGCAGTCACCGGGGACAGCTTTTGAGAAAGGGGGCCAACGTCCTGACTTTC	CASSHRGQLLRKGANVLTF
-	TRBJ1-6	-	TRBV7-6	TGTGCCAGCAGCGTCTACTCCCCGGGCCAGAGTCATTCACCCCTCCACTTT	CASSVYSPGQSHSPLHF
-	TRBJ2-2	many	TRBV2	TGTGCCAGCAATCCGGAATCGGGAAGGCGGGAGCTGTTTTTT	CASNPESGRRELFF
TRBD1	TRBJ2-5	many	TRBV7-6	TGTGCCAGCAGCTTAGGGACAGGGGGTCCAGAGACCCAGTACTTC	CASSLGTGGPETQYF
-	TRBJ1-2	few	TRBV4-1	TGCGCCAGCAGCCACGCGCGGGAAGGCTATGGCTACACCTTC	CASSHAREGYGYTF
-	TRBJ2-7	many	TRBV5-1	TGCGCCAGCAGCGGCCTGGACAGTGACGAGCAGTACTTC	CASSGLDSDEQYF
-	TRBJ2-7	few	TRBV6-2/TRBV6-3	TGTGCCAGCAGTTACTCGGCAGGCCGGGTAGGTGAGCAGTACTTC	CASSYSAGRVGEQYF
-	TRBJ2-2	many	TRBV5-1	TGCGCCAGCAGCTCTCAGGGACCGAACACCGGGGAGCTGTTTTTT	CASSSQGPNTGELFF
TRBD1	TRBJ1-5	many	TRBV28	TGTGCCAGCAGTTTACCGGGACAGGGTTCCGATCAGCCCCAGCATTTT	CASSLPGQGSDQPQHF
TRBD1	TRBJ1-6	many	TRBV12-3/TRBV12-4	TGTGCCAGCAGTTTGGCAGGGGGCTTCAATTCACCCCTCCACTTT	CASSLAGGFNSPLHF
-	TRBJ1-2	many	TRBV11-2	TGTGCCAGCAGCTTAGGCCAGGGGCCGGGCTATGGCTACACCTTC	CASSLGQGPGYGYTF
-	TRBJ2-7	many	TRBV28	TGTGCCAGCAGCTCCGTGGGGGGTCGTTTGGCCGAGCAGTACTTC	CASSSVGGRLAEQYF
-	TRBJ1-2	many	TRBV2	TGTGCCAGCAGTGGCATCCTACAGGGATACTATGGCTACACCTTC	CASSGILQGYYGYTF
-	TRBJ2-7	many	TRBV2	TGTGCCCAACGAGGGATCCAGGGCTACGAGCAGTACTTC	CAQRGIQGYEQYF
TRBD1	TRBJ2-5	-	TRBV25-1	TGTGCCAGCAGCTGGGACAGGGCTGCTTTAGAGACCCAGTACTTC	CASSWDRAALETQYF
TRBD1	TRBJ1-5	many	TRBV20-1	TGCAGTGCTAGAGTAGCCCTGGGACAGGGGGCTAGGGGGAGTCAGCCCCAGCATTTT	CSARVALGQGARGSQPQHF
-	TRBJ2-5	-	TRBV10-3	TGTGCCATCAGTGTTTTATGGGGGAGTGGAGAGACCCAGTACTTC	CAISVLWGSGETQYF
TRBD2	TRBJ2-7	many	TRBV11-2	TGTGCCAGCAGCTTAAGCCCGCGCGGGAGCTACGAGCAGTACTTC	CASSLSPRGSYEQYF
-	TRBJ2-7	many	TRBV20-1	TGCAGTGCTAGGGCGGGGAACGAGCAGTACTTC	CSARAGNEQYF
-	TRBJ2-7	many	TRBV7-9	TGTGCCAGCAGCTTAGAGGAGCAGCGAATTGAAGACTTC	CASSLEEQRIEDF
-	TRBJ1-1	many	TRBV18	TGTGCCAGCTCACCACCGAGGACCGCCGGAGCTTTCTTT	CASSPPRTAGAFF
-	TRBJ2-7	many	TRBV20-1	TGCAGTGCTAGCGGGCCGAGCTCCTACGAGCAGTACTTC	CSASGPSSYEQYF